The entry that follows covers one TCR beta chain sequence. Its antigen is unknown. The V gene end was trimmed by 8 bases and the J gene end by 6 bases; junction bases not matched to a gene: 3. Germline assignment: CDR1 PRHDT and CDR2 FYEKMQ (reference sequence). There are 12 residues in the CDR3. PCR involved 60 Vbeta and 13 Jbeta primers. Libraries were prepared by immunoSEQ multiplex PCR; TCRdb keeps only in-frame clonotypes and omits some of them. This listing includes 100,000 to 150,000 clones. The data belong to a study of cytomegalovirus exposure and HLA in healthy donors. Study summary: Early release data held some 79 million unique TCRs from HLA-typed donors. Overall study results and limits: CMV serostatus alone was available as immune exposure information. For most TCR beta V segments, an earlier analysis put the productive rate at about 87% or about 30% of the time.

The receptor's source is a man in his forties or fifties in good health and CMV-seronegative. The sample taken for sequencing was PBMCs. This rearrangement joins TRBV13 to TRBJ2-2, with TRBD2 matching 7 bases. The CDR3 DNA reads TGTGCCAGCCGGGAGGATTCCGGGGAGCTGTTTTTT. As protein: CASREDSGELFF.